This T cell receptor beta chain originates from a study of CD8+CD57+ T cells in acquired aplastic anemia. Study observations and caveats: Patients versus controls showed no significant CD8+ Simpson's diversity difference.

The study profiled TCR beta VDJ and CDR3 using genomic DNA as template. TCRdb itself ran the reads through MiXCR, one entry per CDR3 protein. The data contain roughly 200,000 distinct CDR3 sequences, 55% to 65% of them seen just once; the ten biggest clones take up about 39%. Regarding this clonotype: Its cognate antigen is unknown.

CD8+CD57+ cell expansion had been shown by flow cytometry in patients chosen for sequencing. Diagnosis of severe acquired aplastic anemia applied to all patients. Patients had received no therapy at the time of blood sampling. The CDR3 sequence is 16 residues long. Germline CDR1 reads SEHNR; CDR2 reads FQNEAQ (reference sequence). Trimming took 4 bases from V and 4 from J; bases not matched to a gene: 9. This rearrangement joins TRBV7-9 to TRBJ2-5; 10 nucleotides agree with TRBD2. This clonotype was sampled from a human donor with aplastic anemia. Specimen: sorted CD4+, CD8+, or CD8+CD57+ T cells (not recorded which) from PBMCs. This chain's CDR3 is CASSYGIAGGRETQYF. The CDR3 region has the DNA TGTGCCAGCAGCTACGGGATAGCGGGGGGCCGAGAGACCCAGTACTTC.